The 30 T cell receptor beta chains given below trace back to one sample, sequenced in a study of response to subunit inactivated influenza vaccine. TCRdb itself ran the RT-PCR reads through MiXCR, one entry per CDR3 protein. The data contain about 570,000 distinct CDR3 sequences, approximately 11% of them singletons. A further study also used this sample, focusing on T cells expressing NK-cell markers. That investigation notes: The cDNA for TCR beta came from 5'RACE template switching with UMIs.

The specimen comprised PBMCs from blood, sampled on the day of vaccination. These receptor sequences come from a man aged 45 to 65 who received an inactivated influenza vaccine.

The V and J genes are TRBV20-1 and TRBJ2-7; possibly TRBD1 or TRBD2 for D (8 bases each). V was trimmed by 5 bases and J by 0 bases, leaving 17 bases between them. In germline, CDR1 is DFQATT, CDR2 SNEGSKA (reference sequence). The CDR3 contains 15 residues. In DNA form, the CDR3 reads TGCAGTGCTGGGACAGGCCGGGGGGGCTCCTACGAGCAGTACTTC. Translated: CSAGTGRGGSYEQYF.

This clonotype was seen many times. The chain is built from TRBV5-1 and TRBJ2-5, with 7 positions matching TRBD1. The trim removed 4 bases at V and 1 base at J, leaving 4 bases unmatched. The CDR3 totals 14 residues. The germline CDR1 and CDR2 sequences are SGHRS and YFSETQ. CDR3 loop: CASSPGTAQETQYF. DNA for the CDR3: TGCGCCAGCAGCCCAGGGACAGCCCAAGAGACCCAGTACTTC.

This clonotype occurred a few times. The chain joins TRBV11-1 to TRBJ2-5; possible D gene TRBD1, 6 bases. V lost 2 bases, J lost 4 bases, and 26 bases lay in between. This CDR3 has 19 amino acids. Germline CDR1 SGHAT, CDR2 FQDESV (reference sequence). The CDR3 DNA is TGTGCCAGCAGCTTATCCCCCGCCCAAGACAGGCCCTCGAGAGAGACCCAGTACTTC. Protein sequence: CASSLSPAQDRPSRETQYF.

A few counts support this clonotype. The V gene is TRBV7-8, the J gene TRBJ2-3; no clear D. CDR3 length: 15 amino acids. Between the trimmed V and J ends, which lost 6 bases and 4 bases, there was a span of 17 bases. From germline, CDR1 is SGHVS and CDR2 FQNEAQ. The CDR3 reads CASSWGPADPDTQYF. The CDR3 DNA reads TGTGCCAGCAGTTGGGGTCCGGCTGACCCAGATACGCAGTATTTT.

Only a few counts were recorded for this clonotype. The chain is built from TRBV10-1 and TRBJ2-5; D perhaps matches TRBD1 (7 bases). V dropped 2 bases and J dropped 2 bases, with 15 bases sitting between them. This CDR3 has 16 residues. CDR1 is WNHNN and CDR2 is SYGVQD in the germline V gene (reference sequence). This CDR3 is CASSEGGGLRQETQYF. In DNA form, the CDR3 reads TGCGCCAGCAGTGAGGGAGGGGGCCTAAGACAAGAGACCCAGTACTTC.

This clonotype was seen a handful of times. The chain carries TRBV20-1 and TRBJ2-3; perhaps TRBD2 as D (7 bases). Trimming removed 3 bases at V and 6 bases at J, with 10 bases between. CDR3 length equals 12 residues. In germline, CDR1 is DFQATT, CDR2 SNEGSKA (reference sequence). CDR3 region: CSARRGRDTQYF. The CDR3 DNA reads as TGCAGTGCTAGGCGGGGGCGGGATACGCAGTATTTT.

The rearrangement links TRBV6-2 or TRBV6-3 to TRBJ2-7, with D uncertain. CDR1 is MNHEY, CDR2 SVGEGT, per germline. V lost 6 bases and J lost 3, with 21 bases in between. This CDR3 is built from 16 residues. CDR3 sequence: CASSPLFRDWDYEQYF. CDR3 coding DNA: TGTGCCAGCAGCCCTTTATTTCGAGACTGGGACTACGAGCAGTACTTC.

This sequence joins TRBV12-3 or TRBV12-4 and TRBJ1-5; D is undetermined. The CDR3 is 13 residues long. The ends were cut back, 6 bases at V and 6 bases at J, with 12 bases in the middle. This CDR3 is CASRSVASQPQHF. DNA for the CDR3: TGTGCCAGCAGGTCGGTAGCCTCTCAGCCCCAGCATTTT.

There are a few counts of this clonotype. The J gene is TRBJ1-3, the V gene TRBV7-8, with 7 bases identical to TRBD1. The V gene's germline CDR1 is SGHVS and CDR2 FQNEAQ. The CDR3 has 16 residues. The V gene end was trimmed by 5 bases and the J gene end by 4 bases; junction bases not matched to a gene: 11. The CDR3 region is CASSRREQGYGNTIYF. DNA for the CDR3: TGTGCCAGCAGCAGACGAGAACAGGGGTACGGAAACACCATATATTTT.

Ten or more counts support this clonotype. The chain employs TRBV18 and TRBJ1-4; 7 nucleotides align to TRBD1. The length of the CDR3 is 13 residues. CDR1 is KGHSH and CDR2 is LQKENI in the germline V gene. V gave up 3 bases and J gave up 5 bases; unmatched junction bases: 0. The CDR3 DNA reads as TGTGCCAGCTCACCGGACAGGAATGAAAAACTGTTTTTT. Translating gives CASSPDRNEKLFF.

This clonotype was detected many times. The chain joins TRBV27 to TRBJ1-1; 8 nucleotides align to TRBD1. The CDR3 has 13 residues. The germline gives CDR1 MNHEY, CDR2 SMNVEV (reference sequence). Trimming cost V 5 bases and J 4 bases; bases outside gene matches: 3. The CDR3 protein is CASSRTGSTEAFF. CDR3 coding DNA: TGTGCCAGCAGTAGGACAGGGAGCACTGAAGCTTTCTTT.

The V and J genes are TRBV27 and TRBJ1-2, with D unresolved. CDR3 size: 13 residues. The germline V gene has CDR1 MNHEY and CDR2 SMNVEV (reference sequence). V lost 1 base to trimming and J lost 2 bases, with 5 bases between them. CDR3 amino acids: CASSLYVNYGYTF. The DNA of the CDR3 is TGTGCCAGCAGTTTATACGTAAACTATGGCTACACCTTC.

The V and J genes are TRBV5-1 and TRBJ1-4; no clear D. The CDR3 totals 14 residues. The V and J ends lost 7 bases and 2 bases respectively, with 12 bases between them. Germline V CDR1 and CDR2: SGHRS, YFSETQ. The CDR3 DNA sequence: TGCGCCAGCGGTTCCGTGGGCACTAATGAAAAACTGTTTTTT. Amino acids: CASGSVGTNEKLFF.

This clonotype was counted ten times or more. The CDR3 DNA follows: TGTGCCAGCAGTTCCGGGACGCTAAGCTCCTACGAGCAGTACTTC. Translation: CASSSGTLSSYEQYF. This sequence joins TRBV27 and TRBJ2-7; D assignment may be TRBD1 or TRBD2 (5 bases each). The CDR3 runs 15 residues. V was shortened by 4 bases and J by 0 bases, with 13 bases between the two germline ends. From germline, CDR1 is MNHEY and CDR2 SMNVEV (reference sequence).

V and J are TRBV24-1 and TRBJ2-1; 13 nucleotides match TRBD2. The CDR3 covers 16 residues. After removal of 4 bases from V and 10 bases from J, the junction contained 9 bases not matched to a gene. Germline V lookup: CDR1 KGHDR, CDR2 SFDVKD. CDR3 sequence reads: CATSDPGLAGSPEQFF. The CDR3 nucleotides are TGTGCCACCAGTGACCCGGGACTAGCGGGGTCACCCGAGCAGTTCTTC.

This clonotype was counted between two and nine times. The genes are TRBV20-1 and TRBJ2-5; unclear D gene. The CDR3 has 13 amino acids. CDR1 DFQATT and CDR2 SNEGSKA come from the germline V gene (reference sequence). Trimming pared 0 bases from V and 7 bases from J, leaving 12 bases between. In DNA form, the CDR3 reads TGCAGTGCTAGAGATCCAGACCGGGTGACCCAGTACTTC. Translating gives CSARDPDRVTQYF.

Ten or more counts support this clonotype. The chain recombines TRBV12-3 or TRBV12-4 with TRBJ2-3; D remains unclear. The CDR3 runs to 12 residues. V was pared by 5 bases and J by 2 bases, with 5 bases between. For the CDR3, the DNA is TGTGCCAGCAGTCAGTTCACAGATACGCAGTATTTT. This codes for CASSQFTDTQYF.

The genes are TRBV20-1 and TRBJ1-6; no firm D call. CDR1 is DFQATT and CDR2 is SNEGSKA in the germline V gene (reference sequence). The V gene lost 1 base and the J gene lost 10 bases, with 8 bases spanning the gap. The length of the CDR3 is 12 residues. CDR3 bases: TGCAGTGCTAGAGTTGAGGGATCACCCCTCCACTTT. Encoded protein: CSARVEGSPLHF.

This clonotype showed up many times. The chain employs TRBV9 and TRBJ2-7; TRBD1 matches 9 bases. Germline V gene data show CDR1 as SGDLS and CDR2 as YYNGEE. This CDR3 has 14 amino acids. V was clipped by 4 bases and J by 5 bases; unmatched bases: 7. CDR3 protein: CASSLGDRVDEQYF. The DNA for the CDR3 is TGTGCCAGCAGCCTGGGGGACAGGGTGGACGAGCAGTACTTC.

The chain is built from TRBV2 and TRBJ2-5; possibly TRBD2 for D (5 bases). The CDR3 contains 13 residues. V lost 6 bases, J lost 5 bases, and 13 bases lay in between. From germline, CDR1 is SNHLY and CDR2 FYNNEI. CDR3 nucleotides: TGTGCCAGCAGGACGACTAACGGGGAGACCCAGTACTTC. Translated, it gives CASRTTNGETQYF.

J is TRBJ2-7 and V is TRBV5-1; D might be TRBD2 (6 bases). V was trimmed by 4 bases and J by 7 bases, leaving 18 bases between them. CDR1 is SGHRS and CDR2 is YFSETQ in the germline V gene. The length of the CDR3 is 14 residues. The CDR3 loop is CASSPTTSMDEQYF. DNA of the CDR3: TGCGCCAGCAGCCCTACGACTAGTATGGATGAGCAGTACTTC.

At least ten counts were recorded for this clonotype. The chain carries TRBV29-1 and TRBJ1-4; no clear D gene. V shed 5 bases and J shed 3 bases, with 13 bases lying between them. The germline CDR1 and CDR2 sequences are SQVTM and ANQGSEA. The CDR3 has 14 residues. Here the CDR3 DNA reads TGCAGCGTTAGGTCGGCAGAGGCTAATGAAAAACTGTTTTTT. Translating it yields CSVRSAEANEKLFF.

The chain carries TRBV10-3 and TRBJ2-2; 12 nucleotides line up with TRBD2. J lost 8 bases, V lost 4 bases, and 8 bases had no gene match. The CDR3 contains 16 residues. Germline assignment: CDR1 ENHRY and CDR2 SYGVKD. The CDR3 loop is CAISVTSGSMGGELFF. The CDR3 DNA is TGTGCCATCAGTGTGACTAGCGGGAGCATGGGAGGGGAGCTGTTTTTT.

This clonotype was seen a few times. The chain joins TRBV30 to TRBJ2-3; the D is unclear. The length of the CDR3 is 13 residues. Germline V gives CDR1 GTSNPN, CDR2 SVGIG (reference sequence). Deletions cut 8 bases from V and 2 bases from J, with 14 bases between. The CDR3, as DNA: TGTGCCGGAGTCGATACGTTCACAGATACGCAGTATTTT. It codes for CAGVDTFTDTQYF.

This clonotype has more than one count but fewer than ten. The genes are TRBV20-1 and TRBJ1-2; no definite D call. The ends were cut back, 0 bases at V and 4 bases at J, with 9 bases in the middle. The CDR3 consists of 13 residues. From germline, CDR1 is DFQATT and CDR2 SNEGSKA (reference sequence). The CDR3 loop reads CSARDLEGYGYTF. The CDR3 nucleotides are TGCAGTGCTAGAGATCTGGAGGGCTATGGCTACACCTTC.

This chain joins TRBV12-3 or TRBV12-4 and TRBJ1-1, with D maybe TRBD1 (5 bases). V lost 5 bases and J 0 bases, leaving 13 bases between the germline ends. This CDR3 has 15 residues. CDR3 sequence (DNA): TGTGCCAGCAGTCGATACCCACAGGTGAACACTGAAGCTTTCTTT. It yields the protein CASSRYPQVNTEAFF.

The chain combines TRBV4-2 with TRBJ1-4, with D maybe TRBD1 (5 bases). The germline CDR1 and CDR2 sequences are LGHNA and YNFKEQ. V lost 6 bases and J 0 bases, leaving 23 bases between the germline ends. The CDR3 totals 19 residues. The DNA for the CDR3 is TGTGCCAGCAGTCGCGCTATGGGAGGGGACCGTGCAACTAATGAAAAACTGTTTTTT. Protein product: CASSRAMGGDRATNEKLFF.

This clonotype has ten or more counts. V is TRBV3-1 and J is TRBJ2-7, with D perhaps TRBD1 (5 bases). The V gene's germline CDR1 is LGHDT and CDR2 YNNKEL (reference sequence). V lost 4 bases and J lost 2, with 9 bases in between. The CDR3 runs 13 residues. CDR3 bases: TGTGCCAGCAGCCGTCAGGGTGCCTACGAGCAGTACTTC. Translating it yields CASSRQGAYEQYF.

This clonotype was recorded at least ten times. The chain's CDR3 is CASSESTGGGVTQYF. As DNA, the CDR3 is TGCGCCAGCAGTGAGTCGACGGGCGGGGGGGTTACGCAGTATTTT. This chain links TRBV10-2 with TRBJ2-3; the match to TRBD2 covers 9 bases. The CDR3 is 15 residues long. CDR1 and CDR2 (germline): WSHSY, SAAADI. V dropped 0 bases and J dropped 8; count of bases not matched to a gene: 6.

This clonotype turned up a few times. This chain's CDR3 is CASSVGRGQSYNEQFF. The CDR3 region has the DNA TGTGCCAGCAGCGTAGGGAGGGGCCAGTCCTACAATGAGCAGTTCTTC. V gene TRBV9 combines with J gene TRBJ2-1; D might be TRBD2 (6 bases). CDR1 is SGDLS and CDR2 is YYNGEE in the germline V gene. The length of the CDR3 is 16 residues. With 0 bases removed from V and 1 base from J, the gap between germline ends came to 11 bases.